This TCR beta chain was identified in a study of response to subunit inactivated influenza vaccine. Findings and limits, study-wide: There was a suggestion from the authors that each seasonal influenza vaccination recruits few new T cells.

TCRdb recomputed calls from the RT-PCR reads with MiXCR, one row per CDR3 protein. The sample lists roughly 700,000 distinct CDR3 sequences; around 14% were seen once. This clonotype showed up just a few times. Its target is not known. The germline gives CDR1 SEHNR, CDR2 FQNEAQ (reference sequence). The CDR3 consists of 12 residues. Source: PBMCs from blood, taken 14 to 15 days before vaccination. The TCR comes from a man aged 50-59 years who received an inactivated influenza vaccine. The chain links TRBV7-9 to TRBJ1-2; D might be TRBD1 (5 bases). The CDR3 DNA reads TGTGGGGGATCGAGGGGCGAGGATGGCTACACCTTC. Translating gives CGGSRGEDGYTF.